This paragraph reports one T cell receptor (beta chain). A far larger clone is just one base off, so this is likely a read error. The data were obtained in a study of low-dose radiotherapy and immunotherapy resistance in tumors. For the study at large: Every two weeks patients got nivolumab 240 mg flat dose, plus ipilimumab 1 mg/kg every six weeks, intravenously.

CDR3 length equals 14 residues. Germline V gene sequence: CDR1 PRHDT, CDR2 FYEKMQ (reference sequence). This sample's time point: after trial treatment. Treatment here: LDRT plus nivolumab, ipilimumab, low-dose cyclophosphamide and aspirin (RACIN trial). Administered to the donors were nivolumab, ipilimumab, aspirin, low-dose cyclophosphamide and low-dose radiotherapy. TRAV and TRBV primers primed cDNA for both TCRalpha and TCRbeta. Both a constant-region primer and a V-primer adapter served to amplify TCRs across around 20 PCR cycles. Using its own MiXCR run on the reads, TCRdb lists one record per CDR3 protein. The sample carries about 84,000 distinct CDR3 sequences, 15% to 20% recorded once.

The sequencing used PBMCs, collected after low-dose radiotherapy plus immunotherapy. The sequence derives from a male donor with prostate cancer. This sequence joins TRBV13 and TRBJ2-5; D is perhaps TRBD1 (5 bases). CDR3 sequence reads: CASSSGPFQETQCF. For the CDR3, the DNA is TGTGCCAGCAGTTCAGGGCCTTTTCAAGAGACCCAGTGCTTC.